In its sample, the clone carrying this T cell receptor beta chain was seen once. Its antigen is not identified. The junction differs from germline at one of its ends, possibly a read error. This entry is derived from a study of cytomegalovirus exposure and HLA in healthy donors. The PCR was carried out with 60 Vbeta primers and 13 Jbeta primers. Only in-frame clones appear in the TCRdb table, and some are missing; sequencing was by immunoSEQ multiplex PCR. The table lists under 150,000 clones, about 80% of them singletons, with approximately 4% in the top ten. In germline, CDR1 is SGHNT, CDR2 YENEEA. The CDR3 runs 15 residues. Healthy bone marrow donors supplied every sample. The study's findings and limits: Some V segments could not be told apart, so they were left out, TRBV6-2 and TRBV6-3 among them.

The rearrangement uses TRBV11-3 and TRBJ2-1; the match to TRBD2 covers 8 bases. The sample consisted of PBMCs. The sequence derives from a man under 40 in good health and CMV-seropositive. The CDR3 protein is CASSLLAGGTICMVF. CDR3 bases: TGTGCCAGCAGCTTACTGGCGGGGGGTACTATCTGTATGGTCTTC.